This T cell receptor beta chain appears in the sequencing data of a study of blood T cell repertoires in COVID-19. Study in general: Researchers got acute and convalescent COVID-19 samples from the United States, Italy and Spain. From T cells, B-cell-depleted T cells, or PBMCs came the material, which was cDNA or gDNA.

Looked up from germline, CDR1 is LNHDA and CDR2 is SQIVND (reference sequence). After removal of 3 bases from V and 5 bases from J, the junction contained 3 bases not matched to a gene. The CDR3 extends over 15 amino acids. In the study's own analysis: From reference gene primer amplification, estimates of nucleated cell counts were derived. Clones were read by immunoSEQ multiplex PCR, and TCRdb kept only the in-frame ones, dropping some. V and J calls and clone size follow that table, whereas D and trimming were derived from the DNA. The sample consists of about 300,000 clones, just under 90% of them appearing once. Enrolled during active infection, Seattle patients were then followed longitudinally.

This sequence joins TRBV19 and TRBJ2-3; 12 positions agree with TRBD2. Sequencing input: peripheral blood. This clonotype originated in a woman aged 25 to 39 with COVID-19, enrolled during active disease. The CDR3: CASSILAGGQDTQYF. Written as DNA, the CDR3 is TGTGCCAGTAGTATCCTAGCGGGGGGGCAAGATACGCAGTATTTT.